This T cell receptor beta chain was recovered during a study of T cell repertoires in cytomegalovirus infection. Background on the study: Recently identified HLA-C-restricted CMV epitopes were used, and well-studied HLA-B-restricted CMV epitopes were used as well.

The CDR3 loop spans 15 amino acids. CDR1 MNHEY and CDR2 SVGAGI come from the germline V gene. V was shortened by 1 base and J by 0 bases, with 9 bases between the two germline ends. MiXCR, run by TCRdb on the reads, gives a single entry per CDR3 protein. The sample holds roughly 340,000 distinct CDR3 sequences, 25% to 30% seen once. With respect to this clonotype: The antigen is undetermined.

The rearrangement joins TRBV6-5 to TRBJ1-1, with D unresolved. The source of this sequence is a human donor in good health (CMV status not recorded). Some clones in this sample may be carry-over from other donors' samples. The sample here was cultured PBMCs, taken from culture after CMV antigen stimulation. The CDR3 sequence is CASSYYGRLNTEAFF. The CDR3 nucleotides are TGTGCCAGCAGTTACTACGGCAGGCTGAACACTGAAGCTTTCTTT.